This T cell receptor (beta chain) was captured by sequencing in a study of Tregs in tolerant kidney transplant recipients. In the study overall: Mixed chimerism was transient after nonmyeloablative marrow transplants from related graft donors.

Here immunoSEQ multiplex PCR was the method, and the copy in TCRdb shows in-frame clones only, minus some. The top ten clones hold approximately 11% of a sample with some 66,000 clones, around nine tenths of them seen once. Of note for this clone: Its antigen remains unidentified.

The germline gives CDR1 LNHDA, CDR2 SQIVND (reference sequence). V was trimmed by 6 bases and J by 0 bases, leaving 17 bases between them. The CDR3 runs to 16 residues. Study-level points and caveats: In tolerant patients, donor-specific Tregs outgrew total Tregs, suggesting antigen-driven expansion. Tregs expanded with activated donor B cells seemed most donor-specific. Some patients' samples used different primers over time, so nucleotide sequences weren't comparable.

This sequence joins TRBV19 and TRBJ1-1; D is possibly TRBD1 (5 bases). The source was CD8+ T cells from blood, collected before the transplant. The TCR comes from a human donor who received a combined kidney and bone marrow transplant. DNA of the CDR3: TGTGCCAGTAGAACAGGATATAATAGTATGAACACTGAAGCTTTCTTT. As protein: CASRTGYNSMNTEAFF.